This T cell receptor beta chain was identified in a study of blood T cell repertoires in COVID-19. About the research overall: Whether acute or convalescent, the COVID-19 samples came from the United States, Italy and Spain. Sources were T cells, B-cell-depleted T cells, or PBMCs; the material itself was cDNA or gDNA.

Authors' processing steps: Amplified reference gene primers provided the basis for estimating nucleated cell counts. TCRdb's table, derived via immunoSEQ multiplex PCR, lists solely in-frame clones and lacks some. V, J and clone size are taken as reported in that table, and D and trimming were inferred from the DNA itself. Of tens of thousands of clones in the sample, 70% to 90% were seen once. Germline V gene data show CDR1 as LNHDA and CDR2 as SQIVND (reference sequence). CDR3 length: 16 amino acids. The junction had 7 bases not matched to a gene; V was cut back by 5 bases and J by 3 bases. The sequenced sample consisted of peripheral blood. The receptor was isolated from a woman of 80 years or more with acute or convalescent COVID-19. J is TRBJ1-4 and V is TRBV19; 9 nucleotides line up with TRBD1. Here the CDR3 DNA reads TGTGCCAGTAGTGCCGGGACAGGGATTGCTAATGAAAAACTGTTTTTT. It encodes CASSAGTGIANEKLFF.